This T cell receptor beta chain was documented in a study of vaccination and CD4 T cells after COVID-19. Across the study: The convalescents were made up of six males and four females, two of whom were Hispanic. The authors exposed cells to overlapping spike peptides derived from SARS-CoV-2, HCoV-NL63, HCoV-OC43 and HCoV-229E.

Cultured CD4+ T-cell DNA underwent Oncomine TCR Beta short-read sequencing. Genomic DNA was taken out of cultured CD4+ T cells by extraction. TCRdb re-called the PCR reads with MiXCR, one entry per CDR3 protein. The profile covers about 24,000 distinct CDR3 sequences, with about 30% appearing a single time and roughly 3.2% taken by the ten largest. This clonotype was found a few times. Its matching antigen is unknown. Time point in this sample: late sampling 161 to 241 days after vaccination in a few convalescent patients. Treatment specified: approximately 9-day PBMC culture with coronavirus spike peptide pools or control peptides (ViraFEST assay). At days 3 and 7, half the medium was exchanged for fresh IL-2 medium. This receptor was taken from a human donor who had recovered from COVID-19. This specimen was CD4+ T cells from blood, cultured in vitro, taken about 7 months after SARS-CoV-2 vaccination.

CDR3 amino acids: CASSISGTSGRRAQYF. CDR3 DNA sequence: TGTGCCAGCAGCATTTCCGGGACTAGCGGGAGGAGGGCCCAGTACTTC. The chain employs TRBV28 and TRBJ2-5, with 15 bases matching TRBD2. V gave up 6 bases and J gave up 9 bases; unmatched junction bases: 11. The CDR3 is 16 amino acids. Germline-derived CDR1 and CDR2 are MDHEN and SYDVKM.